This T cell receptor beta chain emerged from a study of CD8 T cells in Susac syndrome. Random hexamers served to reverse transcribe roughly 0.45 to 1 ug RNA. Coverage of TCR beta CDR3 amplification by immunoSEQ multiplex PCR extended to 54 Vbeta and 13 Jbeta. TCRdb itself ran the immunoSEQ multiplex PCR reads through MiXCR, one entry per CDR3 protein. Among about 300,000 distinct CDR3 sequences listed, about nine tenths were seen once. Details on this clonotype: Its antigen remains unknown.

V lost 3 bases, J lost 2 bases, and 4 bases lay in between. Looked up from germline, CDR1 is SGDLS and CDR2 is YYNGEE. The CDR3 has 12 residues. Study-wide results and limits: It was acknowledged in the study that its TCR sequencing and HLA analysis involved a relatively small number of individuals.

The chain carries TRBV9 and TRBJ2-3; unclear D gene. Sequenced: CD8+ T cells from PBMCs. The clonotype originates from a human donor with multiple sclerosis. The CDR3 loop reads CASSDPTDTQYF. The CDR3 DNA reads TGTGCCAGCAGCGACCCCACAGATACGCAGTATTTT.